The next 5 T cell receptor beta chains were all read from a single sample in a study of blood T cell repertoires in COVID-19. Libraries were prepared by immunoSEQ multiplex PCR; TCRdb keeps only in-frame clonotypes and omits some of them. The sample yields 120,000 to 150,000 clones, more than 70% seen once. Material for sequencing was PBMCs or T cells enriched from blood (not recorded which). These receptors were collected from a man aged 35 to 55 with acute COVID-19.

The chain combines TRBV7-2 with TRBJ1-5; 7 bases match TRBD1. Germline CDR1 and CDR2: SGHTA and FQGNSA. The CDR3 totals 16 residues. With V trimmed by 2 bases and J by 0 bases, 4 bases remained unmatched. The CDR3: CASSLTGAYSNQPQHF. The CDR3 bases are TGTGCCAGCAGCTTAACAGGGGCTTATAGCAATCAGCCCCAGCATTTT.

V usage is TRBV6-5 and J usage is TRBJ1-1, with 7 positions matching TRBD1. CDR3 length equals 15 residues. CDR1 and CDR2 from the germline V gene are MNHEY and SVGAGI. V was clipped by 5 bases and J by 1 base; unmatched bases: 7. As DNA, the CDR3 is TGTGCCAGCAGTCGCACAGGGGACAGGAACACTGAAGCTTTCTTT. This encodes CASSRTGDRNTEAFF.

The chain combines TRBV2 with TRBJ2-1; 11 nucleotides align to TRBD2. The CDR3 is 14 residues long. CDR1 and CDR2 from the germline V gene are SNHLY and FYNNEI. V dropped 10 bases and J dropped 2; count of bases not matched to a gene: 4. The CDR3 region has the DNA TGTGCCATAGTAGCGGGAGGGCCCTACAATGAGCAGTTCTTC. Translating it yields CAIVAGGPYNEQFF.

The rearrangement links TRBV19 to TRBJ1-2; D not certain. From germline, CDR1 is LNHDA and CDR2 SQIVND (reference sequence). The CDR3 length is 13 residues. Trimming took off 3 bases at V and 4 bases at J, with 9 bases between the two ends. The CDR3 loop reads CASSMTGTYGYTF. CDR3 nucleotide sequence: TGTGCCAGTAGTATGACGGGTACCTATGGCTACACCTTC.

The chain has TRBV2 and TRBJ2-1, with TRBD2 matching 10 bases. This CDR3 is 14 amino acids long. CDR1 is SNHLY, CDR2 FYNNEI, per germline. V lost 7 bases to trimming and J lost 5 bases; unmatched junction nucleotides: 5. In nucleotides, the CDR3 is TGTGCCAGCAATCGACTAGCGGGCAACAATGAGCAGTTCTTC. It specifies CASNRLAGNNEQFF.